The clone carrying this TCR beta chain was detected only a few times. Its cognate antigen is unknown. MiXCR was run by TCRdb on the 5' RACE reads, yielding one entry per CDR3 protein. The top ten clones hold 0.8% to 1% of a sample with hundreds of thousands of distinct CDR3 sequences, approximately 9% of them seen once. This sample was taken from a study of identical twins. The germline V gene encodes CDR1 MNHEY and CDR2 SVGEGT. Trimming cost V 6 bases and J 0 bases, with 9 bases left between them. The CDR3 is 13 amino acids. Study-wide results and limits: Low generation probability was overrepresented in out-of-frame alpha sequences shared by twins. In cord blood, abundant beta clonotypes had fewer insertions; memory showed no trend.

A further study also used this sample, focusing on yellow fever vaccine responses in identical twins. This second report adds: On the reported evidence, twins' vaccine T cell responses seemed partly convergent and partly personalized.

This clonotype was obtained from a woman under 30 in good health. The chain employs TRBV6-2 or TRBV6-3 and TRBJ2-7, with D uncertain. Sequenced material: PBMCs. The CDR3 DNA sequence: TGTGCCAGCAGGCTAATTGACTCCTACGAGCAGTACTTC. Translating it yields CASRLIDSYEQYF.